A single sample is the source of the 16 T cell receptor beta chains below, sequenced in a study of T cell responses to AZD1222 COVID-19 vaccine. Data came from immunoSEQ multiplex PCR; TCRdb stores just in-frame clones and leaves some out. The sample records 100,000 to 150,000 clones, around nine tenths being singletons. This specimen consisted of peripheral blood, obtained 28 days after the second AZD1222 dose. The receptors come from an adult who received the AZD1222 COVID-19 vaccine.

This rearrangement joins TRBV27 to TRBJ1-4; possibly TRBD1 for D (6 bases). The CDR3 length is 13 residues. Trimming left V 6 bases short and J 6 bases short, with 11 bases between. Germline assignment: CDR1 MNHEY and CDR2 SMNVEV (reference sequence). The CDR3 loop reads CASSQGTYEKLFF. DNA of the CDR3: TGTGCCAGCAGCCAGGGGACTTATGAAAAACTGTTTTTT.

The V call is TRBV2, the J call TRBJ2-3; 14 nucleotides agree with TRBD2. The CDR3 is 18 amino acids. Germline values: CDR1 SNHLY, CDR2 FYNNEI. J gave up 8 bases and V 3 bases, and 13 bases lay outside the gene matches. The DNA for the CDR3 is TGTGCCAGCAGTGACCCCGGACTAGCGGGAGGCGGATATGGTACGCAGTATTTT. This codes for CASSDPGLAGGGYGTQYF. Complete variable domain (other parts from reference TRBV2 and TRBJ2-3): EPEVTQTPSHQVTQMGQEVILRCVPISNHLYFYWYRQILGQKVEFLVSFYNNEISEKSEIFDDQFSVERPDGSNFTLKIRSTKLEDSAMYFCASSDPGLAGGGYGTQYFGPGTRLTVL.

This sequence joins TRBV5-5 and TRBJ1-4, with a possible D match to TRBD1 (5 bases). V was cut by 3 bases and J by 0 bases, with 15 bases left in between. This CDR3 has 17 amino acids. Germline lookup yields CDR1 SGHKS and CDR2 YYEKEE (reference sequence). CDR3 nucleotides: TGTGCCAGCAGCTGGGGCCCCAGGCCTTCAACTAATGAAAAACTGTTTTTT. This codes for CASSWGPRPSTNEKLFF.

V gene TRBV19 combines with J gene TRBJ2-7; TRBD1 might be the D (6 bases). The CDR3 runs to 16 residues. V lost 5 bases, J lost 7 bases, and 24 bases lay in between. CDR1 and CDR2 from the germline V gene are LNHDA and SQIVND (reference sequence). The CDR3 sequence: CASSPLVGARSEEQYF. As DNA, the CDR3 is TGTGCCAGTAGTCCTCTCGTGGGGGCGCGTTCCGAGGAGCAGTACTTC.

The CDR3 here is CASRMDTVNTGELFF. In DNA, the CDR3 is TGTGCCAGCAGGATGGACACGGTGAACACCGGGGAGCTGTTTTTT. The chain has TRBV2 and TRBJ2-2; D is possibly TRBD1 (5 bases). CDR3 length: 15 amino acids. CDR1 and CDR2 (germline): SNHLY, FYNNEI. Deletions cut 6 bases from V and 1 base from J, with 12 bases between.

The chain uses TRBV11-2 and TRBJ2-7, with a possible D match to TRBD1 (5 bases). CDR1 and CDR2 (germline): SGHAT, FQNNGV. V lost 4 bases, J lost 6 bases, and 25 bases lay in between. The CDR3 loop spans 17 amino acids. The CDR3 sequence: CASSYVRVPSQGLEQYF. The CDR3 DNA reads as TGTGCCAGCAGCTATGTTAGGGTTCCTTCGCAGGGTCTCGAGCAGTACTTC.

The chain has TRBV6-5 and TRBJ2-2; D may be TRBD1 (7 bases). The length of the CDR3 is 15 residues. V gave up 8 bases and J gave up 2 bases, with 15 bases separating them. Germline CDR1 is MNHEY and CDR2 is SVGAGI. CDR3 in amino acids: CASAGGPRNTGELFF. Written as DNA, the CDR3 is TGTGCCAGCGCAGGGGGGCCCCGAAACACCGGGGAGCTGTTTTTT.

This chain uses TRBV9 with TRBJ2-2, with 8 nucleotides matching TRBD2. Germline V gives CDR1 SGDLS, CDR2 YYNGEE. With 3 bases clipped from V and 6 bases from J, the junction kept 13 bases outside the gene matches. The CDR3 extends over 17 amino acids. CDR3 sequence (DNA): TGTGCCAGCAGCGCAAACCTAAGGGGACTAGGCGCCGGGGAGCTGTTTTTT. Residues: CASSANLRGLGAGELFF.

V gene TRBV6-5 combines with J gene TRBJ2-3; 11 nucleotides line up with TRBD1. Germline V gene sequence: CDR1 MNHEY, CDR2 SVGAGI. Unmatched junction bases numbered 8, after V lost 7 bases and J lost 8 bases. This CDR3 comprises 14 residues. The chain's CDR3 is CASTGQGAVGTQYF. CDR3 DNA: TGTGCCAGCACCGGACAGGGGGCTGTGGGTACGCAGTATTTT.

This clone was seen just once. The chain recombines TRBV29-1 with TRBJ2-1; 7 bases fit TRBD2. V was clipped by 7 bases and J by 3 bases; unmatched bases: 6. The germline V gene encodes CDR1 SQVTM and CDR2 ANQGSEA. The CDR3 has 13 residues. For the CDR3, the DNA is TGCAGCGCCTCGACTAGCAGCTACAATGAGCAGTTCTTC. This codes for CSASTSSYNEQFF.

The chain uses TRBV29-1 and TRBJ2-7; the match to TRBD2 covers 7 bases. Per the germline V gene, CDR1 is SQVTM and CDR2 is ANQGSEA. Unmatched junction bases numbered 0, after V lost 4 bases and J lost 6 bases. There are 10 residues in the CDR3. CDR3 region: CSVGGGEQYF. DNA for the CDR3: TGCAGCGTTGGGGGGGGCGAGCAGTACTTC.

V is TRBV5-1 and J is TRBJ2-1; 8 nucleotides line up with TRBD2. V trimming: 4 bases; J trimming: 4 bases; junction bases outside the gene matches: 13. The CDR3 spans 17 residues. Germline-derived CDR1 and CDR2 are SGHRS and YFSETQ. The CDR3 reads CASSPMPLAGKYNEQFF. CDR3 DNA: TGCGCCAGCAGCCCCATGCCCCTAGCGGGCAAGTACAATGAGCAGTTCTTC.

The rearrangement joins TRBV29-1 to TRBJ1-4; 7 bases line up with TRBD1. Trimming at V came to 6 bases and at J to 0 bases, leaving 7 bases not matched to a gene. The CDR3 loop spans 15 amino acids. Germline V gene lookup returns CDR1 SQVTM and CDR2 ANQGSEA. CDR3 in DNA: TGCAGCGTGACGGGACAGACTGCAACTAATGAAAAACTGTTTTTT. Amino acid sequence: CSVTGQTATNEKLFF.

The rearrangement links TRBV5-6 to TRBJ1-5; D may be TRBD1 (6 bases). Between the trimmed V and J ends, which lost 3 bases and 5 bases, there was a span of 18 bases. The CDR3 totals 16 residues. Germline CDR1 SGHDT, CDR2 YYEEEE. The CDR3 DNA follows: TGTGCCAGCAGCTGGGGGGCCGGAAGGGTGGATCAGCCCCAGCATTTT. Protein sequence: CASSWGAGRVDQPQHF.

CDR3 region: CASFLDREGNEQFF. The CDR3 DNA is TGTGCCAGCTTCCTCGACAGGGAAGGGAATGAGCAGTTCTTC. The rearrangement uses TRBV18 and TRBJ2-1; 7 positions match TRBD1. J lost 7 bases, V lost 7 bases, and 10 bases had no gene match. There are 14 residues in the CDR3. Germline loops: CDR1 KGHSH, CDR2 LQKENI.

The chain employs TRBV28 and TRBJ2-1, with 7 bases matching TRBD2. The V gene's germline CDR1 is MDHEN and CDR2 SYDVKM. This CDR3 is 15 amino acids long. V was clipped by 4 bases and J by 6 bases; unmatched bases: 9. Here the CDR3 reads CASSSSGTTSNEQFF. The CDR3, as DNA: TGTGCCAGCAGTTCATCAGGGACTACCTCCAATGAGCAGTTCTTC.